Presented here are 27 T cell receptor beta chains from one specimen sequenced in a study of low-dose radiotherapy and immunotherapy resistance in tumors. First-strand cDNA used TRAV- and TRBV-specific primers, covering alpha and beta chains. TCR amplification used around 19 PCR cycles, a constant-region primer and a V-primer adapter. TCRdb fed the reads into MiXCR, producing one record per CDR3 protein. Here the sample spans tens of thousands of distinct CDR3 sequences, roughly a tenth being singletons. The time point: before trial treatment. The sequences come from PBMCs, collected before treatment. The receptors derive from a male donor with prostate cancer.

This clonotype has at least ten counts. The chain carries TRBV6-1 and TRBJ2-5; D is unresolved. Germline-derived CDR1 and CDR2 are MNHNS and SASEGT. Between the trimmed V and J ends, which lost 6 bases and 0 bases, there was a span of 17 bases. This CDR3 comprises 16 residues. CDR3 DNA sequence: TGTGCCAGCAGGCTTCTGGGGATGGGGTACCAAGAGACCCAGTACTTC. Residues: CASRLLGMGYQETQYF.

This clonotype was seen at least ten times. V gene TRBV28 combines with J gene TRBJ2-3; 10 nucleotides agree with TRBD1. Germline assignment: CDR1 MDHEN and CDR2 SYDVKM. V shed 3 bases and J 5 bases; nucleotides not matched to a gene: 8. The CDR3 is made up of 16 amino acids. CDR3 loop: CASSLPGQGRGDTQYF. CDR3 coding DNA: TGTGCCAGCAGTTTGCCGGGACAGGGGAGGGGAGATACGCAGTATTTT.

This clonotype has ten or more counts. The chain joins TRBV19 to TRBJ1-3, with TRBD1 matching 7 bases. Trimming took 5 bases from V and 0 from J; bases not matched to a gene: 7. Germline V gene lookup returns CDR1 LNHDA and CDR2 SQIVND (reference sequence). The CDR3 runs to 16 residues. The CDR3 region is CASSFSTGLSGNTIYF. The CDR3 DNA is TGTGCCAGTAGTTTCTCGACAGGGCTCTCTGGAAACACCATATATTTT.

This clonotype has at least ten counts. The genes are TRBV9 and TRBJ2-1; D gene uncertain. The V and J ends lost 2 bases and 4 bases respectively, with 7 bases between them. This CDR3 has 13 amino acids. In germline, CDR1 is SGDLS, CDR2 YYNGEE. The chain's CDR3 is CASSVQEYNEQFF. For the CDR3, the DNA is TGTGCCAGCAGCGTCCAGGAGTACAATGAGCAGTTCTTC.

The chain combines TRBV21-1 with TRBJ1-2. TRBV21-1 is marked as a pseudogene. The CDR3 has 13 residues. The CDR3 spells CASRRMLYNGYTF. The DNA for the CDR3 is TGTGCCAGCAGAAGAATGCTGTACAATGGCTACACCTTC.

This clonotype was seen many times. The rearrangement joins TRBV4-3 to TRBJ2-1; D gene uncertain. The length of the CDR3 is 16 residues. The ends were cut back, 0 bases at V and 0 bases at J, with 9 bases in the middle. The germline CDR1 and CDR2 sequences are LGHNA and YSLEER. CDR3 residues: CASSQEEPSSYNEQFF. DNA for the CDR3: TGCGCCAGCAGCCAAGAAGAACCTAGCTCCTACAATGAGCAGTTCTTC.

Many counts were recorded for this clonotype. This chain connects TRBV28 to TRBJ2-7, with D perhaps TRBD2 (6 bases). CDR3 size: 14 residues. Trimming took off 5 bases at V and 4 bases at J, with 15 bases between the two ends. Germline V gene data show CDR1 as MDHEN and CDR2 as SYDVKM. CDR3 sequence reads: CASSGAGRRYEQYF. The CDR3 nucleotides are TGTGCCAGCAGTGGGGCGGGGAGGAGGTACGAGCAGTACTTC.

This clonotype was counted many times. This chain uses TRBV6-1 with TRBJ1-5; D unresolved. Trimming cost V 8 bases and J 1 base, with 15 bases left between them. The CDR3 is 15 amino acids. CDR1 is MNHNS and CDR2 is SASEGT in the germline V gene. The CDR3 bases are TGTGCCAGCCGGCCGGCGGGGAACAGCAATCAGCCCCAGCATTTT. Protein product: CASRPAGNSNQPQHF.

In its sample, this clonotype was seen a few times. The DNA is left out, because the CDR3 cannot be placed on it with certainty; the CDR3 is given as TCRdb lists it. CDR3 in amino acids: CASSYIAGGPRTGELFFF. The V and J genes are TRBV28 and TRBJ2-2; TRBD2 reflects the table's D call only, with no check against the DNA. The CDR3 adds up to 18 amino acids, both ends counted. Germline assignment: CDR1 MDHEN and CDR2 SYDVKM.

A few counts support this clonotype. The chain has TRBV25-1 and TRBJ2-3; 10 bases line up with TRBD2. Unmatched junction bases numbered 8, after V lost 4 bases and J lost 4 bases. The CDR3 has 16 residues. The germline CDR1 and CDR2 sequences are MGHDK and SYGVNS. CDR3 nucleotide sequence: TGTGCCAGCAGTGGGGCTAGCGGGAGTGGCGCAGATACGCAGTATTTT. It specifies CASSGASGSGADTQYF.

This clonotype was picked up many times. This chain connects TRBV20-1 to TRBJ1-5, with TRBD1 matching 7 bases. The CDR3 covers 15 residues. Germline lookup yields CDR1 DFQATT and CDR2 SNEGSKA (reference sequence). J gave up 2 bases and V 6 bases, and 10 bases lay outside the gene matches. The CDR3 reads CSAEGAGMGNQPQHF. CDR3 coding DNA: TGCAGTGCCGAGGGGGCAGGGATGGGCAATCAGCCCCAGCATTTT.

There are many counts of this clonotype. The J gene is TRBJ2-5, the V gene TRBV20-1; maybe TRBD2 (5 bases). V was cut by 6 bases and J by 2 bases, with 13 bases left in between. Germline V gene lookup returns CDR1 DFQATT and CDR2 SNEGSKA (reference sequence). The CDR3 length is 13 residues. CDR3: CSADLRVQETQYF. CDR3 DNA sequence: TGCAGTGCCGACTTGAGGGTTCAAGAGACCCAGTACTTC.

This clonotype occurred many times. The V and J genes are TRBV7-7 and TRBJ2-5; 8 bases fit TRBD1. The CDR3 sequence is 16 residues long. Germline V gene sequence: CDR1 SSHAT, CDR2 FNYEAQ (reference sequence). Unmatched junction bases numbered 10, after V lost 5 bases and J lost 2 bases. The DNA of the CDR3 is TGTGCCAGCAGCCAAGGGTCAGGGGGCCGGCAAGAGACCCAGTACTTC. Protein: CASSQGSGGRQETQYF.

Many counts were recorded for this clonotype. The V gene is TRBV15, the J gene TRBJ2-7, with D uncertain. V was trimmed by 1 base and J by 5 bases, leaving 12 bases between them. Germline V gene lookup returns CDR1 LNHNV and CDR2 YYDKDF (reference sequence). The CDR3 contains 14 residues. CDR3 loop: CATSRVSRVDEQYF. CDR3 in DNA: TGTGCCACCAGCAGAGTTAGCCGGGTGGACGAGCAGTACTTC.

This clonotype was seen many times. The chain employs TRBV15 and TRBJ2-5; tentatively, D is TRBD1 or TRBD2 (7 bases each). The CDR3 runs to 16 residues. Germline V gene sequence: CDR1 LNHNV, CDR2 YYDKDF (reference sequence). V was shortened by 3 bases and J by 4 bases, with 18 bases between the two germline ends. DNA for the CDR3: TGTGCCACCAGCAGGGGAGGGACAGCGCAAGGAGAGACCCAGTACTTC. Encoded protein: CATSRGGTAQGETQYF.

There are many counts of this clonotype. The V gene is TRBV6-2 or TRBV6-3, the J gene TRBJ2-1; TRBD2 matches at 7 bases. This CDR3 is built from 15 residues. Germline CDR1 MNHEY, CDR2 SVGEGT. Losses at the gene ends were 5 bases for V and 0 bases for J; bases not matched to a gene: 4. CDR3 amino acids: CASSSSGLSYNEQFF. The CDR3 nucleotides read TGTGCCAGCAGTAGTAGCGGGCTCTCCTACAATGAGCAGTTCTTC.

This clonotype was seen many times. The chain couples TRBV9 to TRBJ2-1, with TRBD1 matching 8 bases. The J segment lost 3 bases and the V segment lost 0 bases, leaving 2 bases of the junction unmatched. From germline, CDR1 is SGDLS and CDR2 YYNGEE. The CDR3 is made up of 15 amino acids. The CDR3 here is CASSVEQGGYNEQFF. CDR3 nucleotide sequence: TGTGCCAGCAGCGTAGAACAGGGGGGCTACAATGAGCAGTTCTTC.

This clonotype has a count of ten or more. The chain carries TRBV4-1 and TRBJ2-7, with a weak D call TRBD1 (5 bases). Trimming stripped 0 bases from V and 3 bases from J, with 12 bases between. CDR1 MGHRA and CDR2 YSYEKL come from the germline V gene. The CDR3 loop spans 15 amino acids. As DNA, the CDR3 is TGCGCCAGCAGCCAAGACGGTTGGGGCGGCTACGAGCAGTACTTC. It translates to CASSQDGWGGYEQYF.

This clonotype showed up many times. This chain links TRBV28 with TRBJ1-5, with 10 bases lining up with TRBD1. CDR3 size: 14 residues. With V trimmed by 6 bases and J by 8 bases, 7 bases remained unmatched. Germline V gene data show CDR1 as MDHEN and CDR2 as SYDVKM. The DNA for the CDR3 is TGTGCCAGCAGAGACGGACAGGGGGGGGAGCCCCAGCATTTT. It translates to CASRDGQGGEPQHF.

Many counts were recorded for this clonotype. The rearrangement links TRBV29-1 to TRBJ2-1; TRBD2 matches at 8 bases. The J segment lost 9 bases and the V segment lost 0 bases, leaving 7 bases of the junction unmatched. Germline V gene sequence: CDR1 SQVTM, CDR2 ANQGSEA. The CDR3 contains 14 residues. The CDR3 protein is CSVEDSAGGSEQFF. The CDR3 DNA reads as TGCAGCGTTGAAGATTCGGCGGGAGGATCTGAGCAGTTCTTC.

This clonotype has a count of ten or more. This chain uses TRBV7-8 with TRBJ1-3; D is unclear. The CDR3 sequence is 14 residues long. The germline CDR1 and CDR2 sequences are SGHVS and FQNEAQ. The V end was cut by 0 bases, the J end by 4 bases, with 7 bases between. The CDR3 nucleotides read TGTGCCAGCAGCTTAGCAGGGCCCGGAAACACCATATATTTT. This codes for CASSLAGPGNTIYF. The variable domain in full, completed from reference TRBV7-8 and TRBJ1-3, reads GAGVSQSPRYKVAKRGQDVALRCDPISGHVSLFWYQQALGQGPEFLTYFQNEAQLDKSGLPSDRFFAERPEGSVSTLKIQRTQQEDSAVYLCASSLAGPGNTIYFGEGSWLTVV.

At least ten counts were recorded for this clonotype. The rearrangement joins TRBV20-1 to TRBJ2-1; 9 bases match TRBD2. Germline V gives CDR1 DFQATT, CDR2 SNEGSKA (reference sequence). The CDR3 length is 15 residues. V gave up 0 bases and J gave up 12 bases; unmatched junction bases: 12. The CDR3: CSARDHASGIPRQFF. CDR3 coding DNA: TGCAGTGCTAGAGATCACGCTAGCGGGATTCCTCGGCAGTTCTTC.

This clonotype has ten or more counts. This chain uses TRBV2 with TRBJ2-5; D is uncertain. V lost 5 bases, J lost 5 bases, and 18 bases lay in between. CDR1 and CDR2 (germline): SNHLY, FYNNEI. This CDR3 is 15 amino acids long. CDR3 sequence (DNA): TGTGCCAGCAGTCCTCCGGTGGACGTCGCGGAGACCCAGTACTTC. Residues: CASSPPVDVAETQYF.

This clonotype was recorded many times. The rearrangement joins TRBV29-1 to TRBJ2-3; D not certain. V lost 3 bases and J lost 2, with 6 bases in between. Germline lookup yields CDR1 SQVTM and CDR2 ANQGSEA. There are 12 residues in the CDR3. The CDR3 loop is CSVDSFTDTQYF. The DNA of the CDR3 is TGCAGCGTTGACAGTTTCACAGATACGCAGTATTTT.

This clonotype has ten or more counts. The rearrangement joins TRBV24-1 to TRBJ2-1; TRBD2 aligns across 13 bases. Germline V gives CDR1 KGHDR, CDR2 SFDVKD. This CDR3 contains 16 residues. With V trimmed by 3 bases and J by 8 bases, 6 bases remained unmatched. CDR3 protein: CATSDGGLAGDHEQFF. The CDR3 nucleotides read TGTGCCACCAGTGATGGAGGACTAGCGGGAGACCATGAGCAGTTCTTC.

This clonotype was counted many times. The chain is built from TRBV7-2 and TRBJ1-3; TRBD1 is a possible D gene (6 bases). This CDR3 spans 15 amino acids. Germline V gene lookup returns CDR1 SGHTA and CDR2 FQGNSA. V was shortened by 6 bases and J by 0 bases, with 12 bases between the two germline ends. The CDR3 region is CASREQGLSGNTIYF. DNA of the CDR3: TGTGCCAGCAGGGAACAGGGTCTCTCTGGAAACACCATATATTTT.

This clonotype showed up many times. The J gene is TRBJ1-2, the V gene TRBV6-7; TRBD1 agrees at 7 bases. TRBV6-7 is assigned to the ORF class and has an uncertain function. Unmatched junction bases numbered 5, after V lost 5 bases and J lost 2 bases. CDR3 size: 14 residues. CDR3 amino acids: CASSHLDRNYGYTF. The CDR3 coding sequence is TGTGCCAGCAGTCATCTGGACAGGAACTATGGCTACACCTTC.